This T cell receptor beta chain was documented in a study of shared clonotypes between healthy human individuals. The germline V gene encodes CDR1 SGDLS and CDR2 YYNGEE. Losses at the gene ends were 3 bases for V and 11 bases for J; bases not matched to a gene: 16. The CDR3 is made up of 15 amino acids. A remark on this clone: Its antigen is not known.

General study findings and limits: What naive subsets generally showed was a larger estimated richness than memory subsets showed. Sequencing of the sorted subsets was shown by rarefaction to be incomplete despite large depth. Naive CD4 clonotypes were shared across a handful of donors at roughly 5%.

Clones were sequenced by immunoSEQ multiplex PCR, and TCRdb holds only the in-frame ones, with some missing. Here the sample spans 2 million to 2.5 million clones, more than 85% being singletons. This clonotype was sampled from a man aged 18 to 30 in good health. Some clones in this sample may be carry-over from other donors' samples. Material: naive CD4+ T cells from PBMCs. Subset denoted: CD45RA+ positively selected. V and J are TRBV9 and TRBJ1-1; 7 bases match TRBD1. CDR3 protein: CASSAADRARTRAFF. DNA of the CDR3: TGTGCCAGCAGCGCCGCAGACAGGGCTCGAACAAGGGCTTTCTTT.